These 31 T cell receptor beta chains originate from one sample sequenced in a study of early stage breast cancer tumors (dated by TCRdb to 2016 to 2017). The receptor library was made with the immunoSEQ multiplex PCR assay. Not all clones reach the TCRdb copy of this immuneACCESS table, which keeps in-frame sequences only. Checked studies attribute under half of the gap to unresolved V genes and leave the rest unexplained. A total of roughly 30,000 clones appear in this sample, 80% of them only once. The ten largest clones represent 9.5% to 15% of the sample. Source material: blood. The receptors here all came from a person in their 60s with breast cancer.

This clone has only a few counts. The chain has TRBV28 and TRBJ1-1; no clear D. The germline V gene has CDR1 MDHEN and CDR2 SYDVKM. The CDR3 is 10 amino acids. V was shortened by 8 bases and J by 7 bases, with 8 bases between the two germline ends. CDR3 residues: CASREVEAFF. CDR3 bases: TGTGCCAGCCGGGAGGTTGAAGCTTTCTTT.

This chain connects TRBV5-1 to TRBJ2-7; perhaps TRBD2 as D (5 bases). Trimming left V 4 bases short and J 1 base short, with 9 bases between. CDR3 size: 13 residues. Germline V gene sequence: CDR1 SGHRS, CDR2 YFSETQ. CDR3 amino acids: CASSPGSSYEQYF. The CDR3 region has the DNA TGCGCCAGCAGCCCGGGGAGTTCCTACGAGCAGTACTTC.

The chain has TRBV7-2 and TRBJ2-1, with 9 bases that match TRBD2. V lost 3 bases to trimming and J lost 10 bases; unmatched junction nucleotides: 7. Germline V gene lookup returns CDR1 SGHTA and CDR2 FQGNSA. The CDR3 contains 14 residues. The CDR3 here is CASSLTEAGGEQFF. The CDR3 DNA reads TGTGCCAGCAGCTTGACGGAAGCGGGAGGCGAGCAGTTCTTC. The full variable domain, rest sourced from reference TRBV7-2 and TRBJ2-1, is GAGVSQSPSNKVTEKGKDVELRCDPISGHTALYWYRQSLGQGLEFLIYFQGNSAPDKSGLPSDRFSAERTGGSVSTLTIQRTQQEDSAVYLCASSLTEAGGEQFFGPGTRLTVL.

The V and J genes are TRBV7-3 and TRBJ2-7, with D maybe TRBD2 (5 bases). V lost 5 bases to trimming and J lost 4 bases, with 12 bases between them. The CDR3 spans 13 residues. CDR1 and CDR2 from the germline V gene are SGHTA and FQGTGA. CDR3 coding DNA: TGTGCCAGCAGCCCCCATGAGGGTTACGAGCAGTACTTC. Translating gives CASSPHEGYEQYF.

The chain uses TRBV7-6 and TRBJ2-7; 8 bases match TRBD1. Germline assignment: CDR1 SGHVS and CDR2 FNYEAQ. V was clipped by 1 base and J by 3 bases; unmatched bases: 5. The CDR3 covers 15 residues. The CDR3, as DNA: TGTGCCAGCAGCTTAGGGACAGGGTTGATCTACGAGCAGTACTTC. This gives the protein CASSLGTGLIYEQYF. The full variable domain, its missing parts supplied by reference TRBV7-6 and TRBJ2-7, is GAGVSQSPRYKVTKRGQDVALRCDPISGHVSLYWYRQALGQGPEFLTYFNYEAQQDKSGLPNDRFSAERPEGSISTLTIQRTEQRDSAMYRCASSLGTGLIYEQYFGPGTRLTVT.

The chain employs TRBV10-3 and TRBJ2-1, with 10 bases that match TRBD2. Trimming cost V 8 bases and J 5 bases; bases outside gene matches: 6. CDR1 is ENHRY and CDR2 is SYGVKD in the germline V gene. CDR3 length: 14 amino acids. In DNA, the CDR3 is TGTGCCATCGCCAGCGGGAGGGGAGACAATGAGCAGTTCTTC. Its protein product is CAIASGRGDNEQFF.

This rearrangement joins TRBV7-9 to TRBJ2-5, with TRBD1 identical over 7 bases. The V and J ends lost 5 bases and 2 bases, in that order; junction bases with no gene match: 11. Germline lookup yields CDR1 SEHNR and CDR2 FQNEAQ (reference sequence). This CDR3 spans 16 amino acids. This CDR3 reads CASSRPGTAKQETQYF. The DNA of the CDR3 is TGTGCCAGCAGCCGACCCGGGACAGCCAAACAAGAGACCCAGTACTTC.

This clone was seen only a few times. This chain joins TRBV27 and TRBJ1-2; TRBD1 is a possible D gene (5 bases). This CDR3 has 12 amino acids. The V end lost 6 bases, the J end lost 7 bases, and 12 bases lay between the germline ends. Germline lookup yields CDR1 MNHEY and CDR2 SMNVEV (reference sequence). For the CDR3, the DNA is TGTGCCAGCAGCCTCGGTGGGGCTGGCTACACCTTC. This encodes CASSLGGAGYTF.

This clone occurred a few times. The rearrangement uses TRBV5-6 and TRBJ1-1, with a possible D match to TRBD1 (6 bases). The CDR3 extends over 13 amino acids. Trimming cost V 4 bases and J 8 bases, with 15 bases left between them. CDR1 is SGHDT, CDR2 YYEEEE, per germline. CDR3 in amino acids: CASSQEGHLEAFF. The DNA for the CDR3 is TGTGCCAGCAGCCAAGAGGGACACCTCGAAGCTTTCTTT.

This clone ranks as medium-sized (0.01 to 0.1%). CDR3 amino acids: CSARGPTEAFF. DNA for the CDR3: TGCAGTGCTAGGGGCCCCACTGAAGCTTTCTTT. The chain has TRBV20-1 and TRBJ1-1; D unclear. Trimming removed 3 bases from V and 4 bases from J, with 6 bases in between. Per germline, CDR1 DFQATT and CDR2 SNEGSKA (reference sequence). The CDR3 runs 11 residues.

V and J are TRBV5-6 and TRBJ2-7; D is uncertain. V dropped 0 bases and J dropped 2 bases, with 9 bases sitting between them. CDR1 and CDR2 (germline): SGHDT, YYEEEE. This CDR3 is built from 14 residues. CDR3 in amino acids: CASSLAGSAYEQYF. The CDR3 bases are TGTGCCAGCAGCTTGGCCGGGTCGGCCTACGAGCAGTACTTC.

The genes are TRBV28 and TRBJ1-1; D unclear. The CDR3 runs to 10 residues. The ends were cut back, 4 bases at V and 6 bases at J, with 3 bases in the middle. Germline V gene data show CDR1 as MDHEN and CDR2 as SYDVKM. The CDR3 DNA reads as TGTGCCAGCAGTTCCTCTGAAGCTTTCTTT. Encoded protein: CASSSSEAFF. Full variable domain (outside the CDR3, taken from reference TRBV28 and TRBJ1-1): DVKVTQSSRYLVKRTGEKVFLECVQDMDHENMFWYRQDPGLGLRLIYFSYDVKMKEKGDIPEGYSVSREKKERFSLILESASTNQTSMYLCASSSSEAFFGQGTRLTVV.

CDR3: CSVIRNGETQYF. The CDR3 DNA sequence: TGCAGCGTTATAAGGAACGGGGAGACCCAGTACTTC. The gene calls are TRBV29-1 and TRBJ2-5; unclear D gene. The CDR3 extends over 12 amino acids. The V end was cut by 5 bases, the J end by 5 bases, with 12 bases between. The germline CDR1 and CDR2 sequences are SQVTM and ANQGSEA.

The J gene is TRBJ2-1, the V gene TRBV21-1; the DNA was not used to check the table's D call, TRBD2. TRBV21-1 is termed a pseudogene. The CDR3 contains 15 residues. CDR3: CASSKTSGAYNEQFF. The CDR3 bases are TGTGCCAGCAGCAAGACTAGCGGGGCCTACAATGAGCAGTTCTTC.

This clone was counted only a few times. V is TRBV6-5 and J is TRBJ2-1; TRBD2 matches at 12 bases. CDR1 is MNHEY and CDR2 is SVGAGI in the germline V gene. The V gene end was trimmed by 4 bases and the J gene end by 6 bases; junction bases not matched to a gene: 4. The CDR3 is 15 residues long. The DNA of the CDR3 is TGTGCCAGCAGTTTCTGGACTAGCGGGGTCAATGAGCAGTTCTTC. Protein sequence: CASSFWTSGVNEQFF.

CDR3 bases: TGTGCCAGCAGCTTAGGAGGAACAGGGGCGTATGGCTACACCTTC. As protein: CASSLGGTGAYGYTF. The rearrangement joins TRBV7-9 to TRBJ1-2, with 7 nucleotides matching TRBD1. Germline V gene sequence: CDR1 SEHNR, CDR2 FQNEAQ (reference sequence). V dropped 1 base and J dropped 5; count of bases not matched to a gene: 7. The CDR3 is 15 residues long.

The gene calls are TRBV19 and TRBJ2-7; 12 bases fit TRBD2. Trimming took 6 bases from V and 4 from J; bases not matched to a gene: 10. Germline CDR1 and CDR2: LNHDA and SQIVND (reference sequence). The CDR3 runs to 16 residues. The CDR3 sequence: CASRGEKTSGSYEQYF. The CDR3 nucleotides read TGTGCCAGTAGGGGCGAAAAGACTAGCGGGAGTTACGAGCAGTACTTC.

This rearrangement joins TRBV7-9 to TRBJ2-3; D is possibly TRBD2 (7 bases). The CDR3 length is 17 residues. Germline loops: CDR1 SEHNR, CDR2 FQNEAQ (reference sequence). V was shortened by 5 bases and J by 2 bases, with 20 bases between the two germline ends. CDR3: CASSLMQGRGITDTQYF. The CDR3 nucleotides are TGTGCCAGCAGCCTGATGCAGGGGAGGGGGATCACAGATACGCAGTATTTT.

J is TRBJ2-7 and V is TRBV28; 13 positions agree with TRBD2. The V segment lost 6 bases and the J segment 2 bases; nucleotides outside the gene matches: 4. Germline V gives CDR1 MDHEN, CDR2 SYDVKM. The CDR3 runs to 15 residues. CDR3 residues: CASSPGTSGTYEQYF. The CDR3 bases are TGTGCCAGCAGCCCCGGGACTAGCGGGACCTACGAGCAGTACTTC.

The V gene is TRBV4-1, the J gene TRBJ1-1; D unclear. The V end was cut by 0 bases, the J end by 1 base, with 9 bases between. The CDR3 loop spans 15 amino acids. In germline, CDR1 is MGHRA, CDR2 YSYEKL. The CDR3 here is CASSQDGQENTEAFF. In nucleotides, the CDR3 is TGCGCCAGCAGCCAAGATGGCCAGGAGAACACTGAAGCTTTCTTT.

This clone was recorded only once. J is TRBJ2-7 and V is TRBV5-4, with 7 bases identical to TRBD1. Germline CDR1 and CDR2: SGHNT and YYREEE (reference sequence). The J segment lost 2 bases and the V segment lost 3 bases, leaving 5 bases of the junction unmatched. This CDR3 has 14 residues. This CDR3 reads CASSSIDRAYEQYF. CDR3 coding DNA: TGTGCCAGCAGCTCAATAGACAGGGCCTACGAGCAGTACTTC.

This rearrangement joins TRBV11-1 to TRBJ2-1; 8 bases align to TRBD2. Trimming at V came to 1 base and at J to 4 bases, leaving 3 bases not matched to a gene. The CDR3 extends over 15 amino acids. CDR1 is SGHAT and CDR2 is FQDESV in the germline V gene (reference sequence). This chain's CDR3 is CASSLGTGGYNEQFF. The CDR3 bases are TGTGCCAGCAGCTTAGGGACGGGAGGGTACAATGAGCAGTTCTTC.

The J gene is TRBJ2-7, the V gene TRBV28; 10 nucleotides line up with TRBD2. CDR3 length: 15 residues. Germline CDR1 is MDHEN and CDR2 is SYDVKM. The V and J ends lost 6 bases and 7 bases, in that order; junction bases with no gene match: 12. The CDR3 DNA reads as TGTGCCAGCAGCTCCCCTAGCGGGAGTCGAAGAGAGCAGTACTTC. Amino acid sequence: CASSSPSGSRREQYF.

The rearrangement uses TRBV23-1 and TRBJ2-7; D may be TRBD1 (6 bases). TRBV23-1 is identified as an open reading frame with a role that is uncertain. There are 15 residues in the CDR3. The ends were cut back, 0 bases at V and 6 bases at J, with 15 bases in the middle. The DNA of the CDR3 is TGCGCCAGCAGTCAATCGACAGGCGGGCTTCCCGAGCAGTACTTC. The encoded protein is CASSQSTGGLPEQYF.

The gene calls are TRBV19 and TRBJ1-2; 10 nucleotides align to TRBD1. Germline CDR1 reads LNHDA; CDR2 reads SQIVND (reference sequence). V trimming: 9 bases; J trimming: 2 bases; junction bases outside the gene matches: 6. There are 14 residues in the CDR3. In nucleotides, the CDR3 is TGTGCCAGCAGGGACAGGGGAATGAACTATGGCTACACCTTC. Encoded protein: CASRDRGMNYGYTF.

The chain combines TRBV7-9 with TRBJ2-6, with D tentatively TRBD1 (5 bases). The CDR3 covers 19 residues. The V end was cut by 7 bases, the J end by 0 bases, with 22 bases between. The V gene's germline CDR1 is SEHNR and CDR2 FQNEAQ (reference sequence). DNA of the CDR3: TGTGCCAGCACCCCGTTGGGGCAGGGATCGGGCTCTGGGGCCAACGTCCTGACTTTC. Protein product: CASTPLGQGSGSGANVLTF.

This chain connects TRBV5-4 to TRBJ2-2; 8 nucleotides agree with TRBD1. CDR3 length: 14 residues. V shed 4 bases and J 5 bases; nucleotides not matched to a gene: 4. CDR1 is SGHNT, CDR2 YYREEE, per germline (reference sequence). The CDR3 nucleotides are TGTGCCAGCAGCCTCCGACAGGGGACCGGGGAGCTGTTTTTT. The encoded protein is CASSLRQGTGELFF. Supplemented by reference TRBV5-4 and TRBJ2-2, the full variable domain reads ETGVTQSPTHLIKTRGQQVTLRCSSQSGHNTVSWYQQALGQGPQFIFQYYREEENGRGNFPPRFSGLQFPNYSSELNVNALELDDSALYLCASSLRQGTGELFFGEGSRLTVL.

The CDR3 nucleotides are TGTGCCAGCAGCTTGGCGGGACTAGCAGACATTCAGTACTTC. The encoded protein is CASSLAGLADIQYF. V and J are TRBV5-4 and TRBJ2-4; 9 bases line up with TRBD2. CDR1 is SGHNT, CDR2 YYREEE, per germline (reference sequence). V lost 0 bases and J lost 8; bases outside the gene matches: 3. This CDR3 has 14 amino acids.

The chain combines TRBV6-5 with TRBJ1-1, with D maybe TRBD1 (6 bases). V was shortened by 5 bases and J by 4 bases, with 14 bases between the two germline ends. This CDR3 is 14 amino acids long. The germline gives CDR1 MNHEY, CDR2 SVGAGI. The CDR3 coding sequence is TGTGCCAGCAGTGCAAACAGGGTTACCACTGAAGCTTTCTTT. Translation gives CASSANRVTTEAFF.

The DNA for the CDR3 is TGTGCCAGTAGTAATATAGTACTAGCGGGAGCCCATGAGCAGTTCTTC. Its protein product is CASSNIVLAGAHEQFF. The rearrangement uses TRBV19 and TRBJ2-1; TRBD2 matches 11 bases. This CDR3 spans 16 amino acids. CDR1 and CDR2 (germline): LNHDA, SQIVND (reference sequence). V shed 4 bases and J 8 bases; nucleotides not matched to a gene: 10. Full variable domain (rest looked up from reference TRBV19 and TRBJ2-1): DGGITQSPKYLFRKEGQNVTLSCEQNLNHDAMYWYRQDPGQGLRLIYYSQIVNDFQKGDIAEGYSVSREKKESFPLTVTSAQKNPTAFYLCASSNIVLAGAHEQFFGPGTRLTVL.

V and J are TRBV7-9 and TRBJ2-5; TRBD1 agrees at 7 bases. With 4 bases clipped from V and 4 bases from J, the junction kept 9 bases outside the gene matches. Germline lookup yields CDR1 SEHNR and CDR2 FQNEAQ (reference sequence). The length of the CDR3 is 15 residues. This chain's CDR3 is CASSSPGQFIETQYF. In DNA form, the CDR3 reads TGTGCCAGCAGCTCCCCGGGACAGTTTATAGAGACCCAGTACTTC. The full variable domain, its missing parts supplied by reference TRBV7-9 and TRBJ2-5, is DTGVSQNPRHKITKRGQNVTFRCDPISEHNRLYWYRQTLGQGPEFLTYFQNEAQLEKSRLLSDRFSAERPKGSFSTLEIQRTEQGDSAMYLCASSSPGQFIETQYFGPGTRLLVL.